The rows below give T cell receptor beta chains drawn from one sample of a study of PD-1 and CTLA-4 blockade in melanoma. TCRdb's copy holds only in-frame clones and misses some; the assay was immunoSEQ multiplex PCR. The table shows around 15,000 clones, with about two thirds occurring only once. Here the sequenced sample was CD8+ T cells from peripheral blood, taken from a patient given anti-PD-1 treatment. The receptors stem from a human donor with melanoma. Each CDR3 is given with its conserved first and last residue. A D gene is named only where the DNA matches it firmly. A row's size may be missing; if present it is once, few, many or a size class.

TRBJ2-2,NA,TRBV6-2/TRBV6-3,NA,TGTGCCAGCAGCCCCGCTGGGGCGAACACCGGGGAGCTGTTTTTT,CASSPAGANTGELFF
TRBJ2-7,TRBD1,TRBV5-5,NA,TGTGCCAGCAGCTGGTCTGGACAGGGGGCTTCCCCCTACGAGCAGTACTTC,CASSWSGQGASPYEQYF
TRBJ2-7,NA,TRBV30,NA,TGTGCCTTCTTTCCTGGGCGAGGCGAGCAGTACTTC,CAFFPGRGEQYF
TRBJ2-5,TRBD2,TRBV11-3,NA,TGTGCCAGCAGCGTCCCGGGACTAGCGGAGACCCAGTACTTC,CASSVPGLAETQYF
TRBJ2-7,NA,TRBV30,NA,TGTGCCTGGAACGCCGGGAGATACGAGCAGTACTTC,CAWNAGRYEQYF
TRBJ2-5,NA,TRBV12-3/TRBV12-4,once,TGTGCCAGCAGCTTCAGTCGACAAGAGACCCAGTACTTC,CASSFSRQETQYF
TRBJ1-2,TRBD1,TRBV2,NA,TGTGCCAGCACTTACGGGACAGGCAGAACTAACTATGGCTACACCTTC,CASTYGTGRTNYGYTF
TRBJ2-4,NA,TRBV5-6,NA,TGTGCCAGCAGCTTGGAGGCGTGGGGAAACATTCAGTACTTC,CASSLEAWGNIQYF
TRBJ2-1,NA,TRBV9,NA,TGTGCCAGCAGCGTAGAGCATGGGGGGATAAACAATGAGCAGTTCTTC,CASSVEHGGINNEQFF
TRBJ1-2,NA,TRBV7-9,NA,TGTGCCAGCAGCCCGGAAGGAGGGTCAAGCTATGGCTACACCTTC,CASSPEGGSSYGYTF
TRBJ2-1,NA,TRBV19,few,TGTGCCAGTAGTATAAGACAGGACTACAATGAGCAGTTCTTC,CASSIRQDYNEQFF
TRBJ2-5,NA,TRBV29-1,once,TGCAGCGTTGTAGGTGTTCCTGGAGAGACCCAGTACTTC,CSVVGVPGETQYF
TRBJ2-1,TRBD2,TRBV7-8,NA,TGTGCCAGCAGCTTAGGAAAGCGGGAAGAATTCTTC,CASSLGKREEFF
TRBJ2-1,NA,TRBV15,few,TGTGCCACCAGCAGAGATACTGAATCCTACAATGAGCAGTTCTTC,CATSRDTESYNEQFF
TRBJ1-2,NA,TRBV7-9,NA,TGTGCCAGCAGCTTAGGGGGTAACTATGGCTACACCTTC,CASSLGGNYGYTF
TRBJ2-3,TRBD2,TRBV30,NA,TGTGCCTGGAGTGTAGCGGGGGGGCTAGATACGCAGTATTTT,CAWSVAGGLDTQYF
TRBJ1-6,TRBD1,TRBV2,NA,TGTGCCAGCATGTCAGCAGGGGGAAATTCACCCCTCCACTTT,CASMSAGGNSPLHF
TRBJ1-3,NA,TRBV24-1,NA,TGTGCCACCCCCCATCGACAGGAGTCCAAGACAAACACCATATATTTT,CATPHRQESKTNTIYF
TRBJ1-1,NA,TRBV27,NA,TGTGCCAGCAGTTTATTGGGGGGGATAGTAGCTTTCTTT,CASSLLGGIVAFF
TRBJ1-4,TRBD1,TRBV18,NA,TGTGCCAGCTCACCCGATCCAGGGGGCCGATCTAATGAAAAACTGTTTTTT,CASSPDPGGRSNEKLFF
TRBJ2-5,NA,TRBV2,few,TGTGCCATCCCCCTATCGGGCGCCCAGTACTTC,CAIPLSGAQYF
TRBJ1-2,NA,TRBV10-3,NA,TGTGCCATCAGTGAGGAGCCCGGATTCTATGGCTACACCTTC,CAISEEPGFYGYTF
TRBJ2-7,NA,TRBV11-3,NA,TGTGCCAGCAGCCAGGACGGGTCCTACGAGCAGTACTTC,CASSQDGSYEQYF
TRBJ1-1,NA,TRBV7-8,medium-sized,TGTGCCAGCAGCTTAGCGCGGCAGTCGGGCACTGAAGCTTTCTTT,CASSLARQSGTEAFF
TRBJ2-7,TRBD1,TRBV6-5,NA,TGTGCCAGCAGCGTGGACAGGGTCTACGAGCAGTACTTC,CASSVDRVYEQYF
TRBJ2-3,NA,TRBV10-2,NA,TGCGCCAGCAGTGATGGAGATACGCAGTATTTT,CASSDGDTQYF
TRBJ2-7,TRBD1,TRBV27,NA,TGTGCCAGCAGTTTGCAAGCCCCCGGGACAGGGGGTTACGAGCAGTACTTC,CASSLQAPGTGGYEQYF
TRBJ1-1,NA,TRBV4-2,NA,TGTGCCAGCAGCCGAGGCCATGGAGGGGGGAACACTGAAGCTTTCTTT,CASSRGHGGGNTEAFF
TRBJ1-1,NA,TRBV28,once,TGTGCCAGCAGTTTGGCGCGGGGCGCTGAAGCTTTCTTT,CASSLARGAEAFF
TRBJ1-5,NA,TRBV12-5,NA,TGTGCTAGTGGTTTCGATCAGCCCCAGCATTTT,CASGFDQPQHF
TRBJ2-7,NA,TRBV11-2,NA,TGTGCCAGCAGCTTAGGTGGGGGGCAGTACTTC,CASSLGGGQYF
TRBJ1-2,NA,TRBV6-5,NA,TGTGCCAGCAAAGATCGGGGTAACTATGGCTACACCTTC,CASKDRGNYGYTF
TRBJ2-7,TRBD2,TRBV10-2,NA,TGCGCCAGCACCCCCTTAGCGGGAGCCCCGGGGGAGCAGTACTTC,CASTPLAGAPGEQYF
TRBJ2-7,TRBD1,TRBV6-5,NA,TGTGCCAGCAGTACCGCACAGGGGAACGAGCAGTACTTC,CASSTAQGNEQYF
TRBJ2-7,NA,TRBV7-9,NA,TGTGCCAGCAGTCGTCGACAGGACGTCGGCTACGAGCAGTACTTC,CASSRRQDVGYEQYF
TRBJ1-2,NA,TRBV5-1,few,TGCGCCAGCAGCCCCCGGCCAGCGGTGGATGGCTACACCTTC,CASSPRPAVDGYTF
TRBJ1-1,NA,TRBV4-1,NA,TGCGCCAGCAGCCAAGCTGAAACGGAAGGGGACACTGAAGCTTTCTTT,CASSQAETEGDTEAFF
TRBJ2-7,TRBD1,TRBV10-3,NA,TGTGCCATCAGTGAGCCTGGACAGGGTATCGTGCAGTACTTC,CAISEPGQGIVQYF
TRBJ2-2,NA,TRBV4-1,NA,TGCGCCAGCAGAGCTGTCAAAGGGGAGCTGTTTTTT,CASRAVKGELFF
TRBJ1-2,TRBD1,TRBV6-5,NA,TGTGCCAGCAGTCAGCACCGGGACAGCTTCTATGGCTACACCTTC,CASSQHRDSFYGYTF
TRBJ1-1,NA,TRBV19,NA,TGTGCCAGTAGTATAAGGGGCGAGGGCACTGAAGCTTTCTTT,CASSIRGEGTEAFF
TRBJ1-1,NA,TRBV7-9,NA,TGTGCCAGCAGCTTTGTTCAGGCTGAAGCTTTCTTT,CASSFVQAEAFF
TRBJ1-5,TRBD1,TRBV19,once,TGTGCCAGTGTACAGGGGGCGCGACCTAATCAGCCCCAGCATTTT,CASVQGARPNQPQHF